This entry lists 13 T cell receptor beta chains sequenced from one sample in a study of T cell repertoires in cytomegalovirus infection (dated by TCRdb to about 2019). For these receptors, no antigen is known. Sequencing was performed on an Illumina HiSeq 1500. TCRdb passed the public sequencing reads through fastp at Q25 and MiXCR, retaining productive beta sequences. Each record represents a unique CDR3 protein, reported with the most common genes and DNA among its rows. Within this sample are around 900,000 distinct CDR3 sequences, with roughly 30% of them counted one time only. The biggest ten clones account for over 12% of the sample. According to the study, the label for this sample's treatment or condition signals: in vitro stimulation with specific CMV peptide epitopes to enrich CMV-specific T cells. The sequences come from cultured CD8+ T cells from PBMCs, collected from culture after CMV antigen stimulation. The receptors shown here come from a human donor in good health (CMV status not recorded). Some clones in this sample may be carry-over from other donors' samples.

To note about this clonotype: One end of the junction does not line up with germline, which may come from a read error. This chain links TRBV7-4 with TRBJ1-5; no clear D gene. The germline gives CDR1 SGHVT, CDR2 SQSDAQ. CDR3 size: 12 residues. CDR3 DNA: TGTGTCAGCAGCCTACATAATCAGCCCCAGCATTTT. Amino acid sequence: CVSSLHNQPQHF.

This clonotype was seen only once. The chain links TRBV7-6 to TRBJ2-3; D not certain. Germline lookup yields CDR1 SGHVS and CDR2 FNYEAQ. This CDR3 has 14 amino acids. The germline V and J ends were trimmed by 5 bases and 1 base, with 10 bases remaining between them. The CDR3 protein is CASSQPFGTDTQYF. Written as DNA, the CDR3 is TGTGCCAGCAGCCAACCGTTCGGCACAGATACGCAGTATTTT.

The chain uses TRBV4-1 and TRBJ1-2; TRBD1 is a possible D gene (6 bases). Trimming took 4 bases from V and 5 from J, leaving 11 bases between them. CDR3 length equals 13 residues. CDR1 is MGHRA, CDR2 YSYEKL, per germline. CDR3 sequence reads: CASSLGQRYGYTF. CDR3 in DNA: TGCGCCAGCAGCCTAGGACAGAGATATGGCTACACCTTC.

This clonotype was detected many times. This sequence joins TRBV7-9 and TRBJ1-5; D call uncertain. The CDR3 sequence is 15 residues long. The V gene's germline CDR1 is SEHNR and CDR2 FQNEAQ (reference sequence). Trimming took 1 base from V and 0 from J, leaving 7 bases between them. CDR3 in DNA: TGTGCCAGCAGCTTAGACGGATATAGCAATCAGCCCCAGCATTTT. Its translation is CASSLDGYSNQPQHF.

The J gene is TRBJ2-5, the V gene TRBV28; 8 bases are a match to TRBD1. There are 15 residues in the CDR3. Trimming cost V 5 bases and J 1 base; bases outside gene matches: 6. Germline V CDR1 and CDR2: MDHEN, SYDVKM. Here the CDR3 reads CASSPDRDPQETQYF. CDR3 in DNA: TGTGCCAGCAGTCCGGACAGGGACCCCCAAGAGACCCAGTACTTC.

The rearrangement links TRBV20-1 to TRBJ1-1, with unresolved D. This CDR3 has 10 residues. The V and J ends lost 7 bases and 3 bases respectively, with 6 bases between them. Germline CDR1 and CDR2: DFQATT and SNEGSKA (reference sequence). DNA for the CDR3: TGCAGTGTGGGGTACACTGAAGCTTTCTTT. Its translation is CSVGYTEAFF.

This clonotype appeared a few times. The V call is TRBV12-5, the J call TRBJ2-7; D remains unclear. Germline V CDR1 and CDR2: LGHNT, FRNRAP. CDR3 length equals 12 residues. V lost 2 bases to trimming and J lost 2 bases, with 4 bases between them. The CDR3 sequence: CASGLTTYEQYF. In DNA, the CDR3 is TGTGCTAGTGGTTTGACAACCTACGAGCAGTACTTC.

The table lists this clonotype with a few counts. This chain joins TRBV28 and TRBJ1-5, with D maybe TRBD1 (5 bases). Germline CDR1 and CDR2: MDHEN and SYDVKM. The CDR3 is 15 residues long. Trimming took 0 bases from V and 5 from J, leaving 11 bases between them. The CDR3 protein is CASSLWGRGDQPQHF. In DNA form, the CDR3 reads TGTGCCAGCAGTTTATGGGGGCGGGGAGATCAGCCCCAGCATTTT.

The chain combines TRBV7-9 with TRBJ2-5, with D perhaps matching TRBD2 (6 bases). V shed 7 bases and J shed 4 bases, with 25 bases lying between them. This CDR3 is 17 amino acids long. The germline CDR1 and CDR2 sequences are SEHNR and FQNEAQ (reference sequence). The CDR3: CASTIDEGPTGVETQYF. The CDR3 bases are TGTGCCAGCACCATAGATGAAGGCCCAACGGGAGTAGAGACCCAGTACTTC. The whole variable domain, filled in from reference TRBV7-9 and TRBJ2-5, reads DTGVSQNPRHKITKRGQNVTFRCDPISEHNRLYWYRQTLGQGPEFLTYFQNEAQLEKSRLLSDRFSAERPKGSFSTLEIQRTEQGDSAMYLCASTIDEGPTGVETQYFGPGTRLLVL.

The chain recombines TRBV20-1 with TRBJ1-1, with TRBD1 as a possible D gene (5 bases). CDR3 length: 15 amino acids. Trimming removed 5 bases at V and 0 bases at J, with 16 bases between. The germline V gene encodes CDR1 DFQATT and CDR2 SNEGSKA (reference sequence). The CDR3 sequence: CSASDIHSMNTEAFF. CDR3 nucleotides: TGCAGTGCTTCGGACATCCACTCCATGAACACTGAAGCTTTCTTT.

The CDR3 sequence is CASSRTGDSSYEQYF. The CDR3 nucleotides read TGTGCCAGCAGTCGGACAGGGGACAGCTCCTACGAGCAGTACTTC. This rearrangement joins TRBV5-5 to TRBJ2-7, with 9 bases identical to TRBD1. V lost 5 bases and J lost 0; bases outside the gene matches: 6. The CDR3 sequence is 15 residues long. Germline CDR1 is SGHKS and CDR2 is YYEKEE (reference sequence).

V gene TRBV12-3 or TRBV12-4 combines with J gene TRBJ2-3, with 13 positions matching TRBD2. The V and J ends lost 5 bases and 3 bases, in that order; junction bases with no gene match: 17. This CDR3 has 20 amino acids. The DNA of the CDR3 is TGTGCCAGCAGTCACCCCCAGACTAGCGGGGGGCCCGAGATAACAGATACGCAGTATTTT. Translation gives CASSHPQTSGGPEITDTQYF.

The CDR3 coding sequence is TGTGCCAGCAGCCAGGGGACAGAGGACGAGCAGTACTTC. Translating gives CASSQGTEDEQYF. The chain employs TRBV7-9 and TRBJ2-7, with 7 bases aligning to TRBD1. Unmatched junction bases numbered 6, after V lost 5 bases and J lost 5 bases. Germline CDR1 SEHNR, CDR2 FQNEAQ (reference sequence). The CDR3 covers 13 residues.